The present T cell receptor (beta chain) was sequenced within a study of T cell repertoires in cytomegalovirus infection. Study background: Public TCR beta signatures marked donors with CMV infection and the matching HLA.

J gave up 1 base and V 4 bases, and 5 bases lay outside the gene matches. The germline gives CDR1 DFQATT, CDR2 SNEGSKA (reference sequence). The CDR3 totals 14 residues. Note on this clonotype: What it binds is not known.

General observations from the study: The study found HLA-C-restricted CMV-specific TCR beta clonotypes dominating the ex vivo response.

Via MiXCR, TCRdb re-called the reads, giving one row per CDR3 protein. The repertoire holds under 350,000 distinct CDR3 sequences, with roughly 21% as singletons. The sequence came from a human donor in good health (CMV status not recorded). Some clones in this sample may be carry-over from other donors' samples. This chain uses TRBV20-1 with TRBJ2-3; 7 bases map to TRBD2. Sequencing was performed on cultured PBMCs, taken from culture after CMV antigen stimulation. The CDR3 region is CSANPGGRTDTQYF. Here the CDR3 DNA reads TGCAGTGCTAACCCGGGGGGTCGCACAGATACGCAGTATTTT.